This TCR beta chain was retrieved from a study of technical replicates of blood from a handful of donors. TCRdb's copy holds only in-frame clones and misses some; the assay was immunoSEQ multiplex PCR. This table holds about 13,000 clones, about 86% found once. J gave up 6 bases and V 8 bases, and 10 bases lay outside the gene matches. This CDR3 has 14 residues. Germline assignment: CDR1 MDHEN and CDR2 SYDVKM. The V and J genes are TRBV28 and TRBJ2-1, with 7 positions matching TRBD2. This receptor was obtained from a human donor in good health. What was sequenced was PBMCs. The CDR3 region is CASGRPGGGNEQFF. The CDR3 DNA reads as TGTGCCAGCGGACGGCCGGGAGGCGGCAATGAGCAGTTCTTC.